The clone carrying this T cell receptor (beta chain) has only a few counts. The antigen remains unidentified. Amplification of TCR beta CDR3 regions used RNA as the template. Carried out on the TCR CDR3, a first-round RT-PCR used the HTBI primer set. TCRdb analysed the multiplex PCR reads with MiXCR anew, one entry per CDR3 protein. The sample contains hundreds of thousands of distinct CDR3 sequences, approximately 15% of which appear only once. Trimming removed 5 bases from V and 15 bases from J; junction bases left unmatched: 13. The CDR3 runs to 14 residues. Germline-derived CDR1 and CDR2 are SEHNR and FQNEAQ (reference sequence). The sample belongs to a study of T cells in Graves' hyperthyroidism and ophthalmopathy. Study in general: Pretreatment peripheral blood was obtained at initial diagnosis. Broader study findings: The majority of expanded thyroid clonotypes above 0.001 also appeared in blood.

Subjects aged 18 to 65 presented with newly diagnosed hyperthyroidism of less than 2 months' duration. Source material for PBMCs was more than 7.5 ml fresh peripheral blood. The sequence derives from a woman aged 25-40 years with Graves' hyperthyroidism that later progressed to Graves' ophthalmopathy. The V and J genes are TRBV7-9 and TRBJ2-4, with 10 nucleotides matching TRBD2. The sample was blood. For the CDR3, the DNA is TGTGCCAGCAGCCCAGGTCTAGCGGGAGATTCTTGGTACTTC. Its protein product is CASSPGLAGDSWYF.